Listed below are T cell receptor beta chains from one sample, sequenced in a study of a mutant IDH1 vaccine in newly diagnosed glioma. Profiled with immunoSEQ multiplex PCR; TCRdb holds only in-frame clones, not every one. The sample lists some 27,000 clones, roughly 80% occurring once. Their antigen targets remain unknown. The sequencing used PBMCs, collected from a glioma patient whose treatment included an IDH1 peptide vaccine. The receptors derive from a woman in her 30s with glioma. Both conserved end residues are part of each CDR3. Only part of the rows carry a size: once, few, many, or a class if the clone is expanded.

J: TRBJ2-2; V: TRBV5-1; size: NA; CDR3: CASSLQIQGVAGELFF
J: TRBJ2-5; V: TRBV11-3; size: NA; CDR3: CASSLSGGIQETQYF
J: TRBJ2-7; V: TRBV7-2; size: NA; CDR3: CASSWEGYEQYF
J: TRBJ2-3; V: TRBV4-1; size: NA; CDR3: CASSHGPLSLGTDTQYF
J: TRBJ2-5; V: TRBV9; size: NA; CDR3: CASSTPGGRQETQYF
J: TRBJ2-1; V: TRBV7-2; size: NA; CDR3: CASSGRDYNEQFF
J: TRBJ2-5; V: TRBV19; size: NA; CDR3: CASSILAGGQETQYF
J: TRBJ2-5; V: TRBV7-2; size: few; CDR3: CASSYASGGPETQYF
J: TRBJ2-5; V: TRBV5-5; size: NA; CDR3: CASSLLGGRGGEGETQYF
J: TRBJ1-1; V: TRBV2; size: NA; CDR3: CASSPQGLNTEAFF
J: TRBJ2-5; V: TRBV6-1; size: NA; CDR3: CASSEAGGETQYF
J: TRBJ1-6; V: TRBV5-1; size: NA; CDR3: CASSFWGGNSPLHF
J: TRBJ2-5; V: TRBV5-4; size: NA; CDR3: CASSFGPGGQETQYF
J: TRBJ2-7; V: TRBV5-1; size: NA; CDR3: CASSLDGAGQGRAQYF
J: TRBJ1-1; V: TRBV6-6; size: NA; CDR3: CASSYGTNTEAFF
J: TRBJ1-5; V: TRBV10-3; size: NA; CDR3: CAISESINQPQHF
J: TRBJ2-3; V: TRBV7-9; size: few; CDR3: CASRSAYLGGTDTQYF
J: TRBJ2-5; V: TRBV5-6; size: NA; CDR3: CASSLPGGGTQETQYF
J: TRBJ1-1; V: TRBV4-1; size: once; CDR3: CASSPLGQGARNTEAFF
J: TRBJ1-2; V: TRBV10-3; size: once; CDR3: CAISEGQYGYTF
J: TRBJ2-1; V: TRBV19; size: NA; CDR3: CASKWGGNEQFF
J: TRBJ2-1; V: TRBV6-5; size: NA; CDR3: CASRMGQATSNEQFF
J: TRBJ1-3; V: TRBV5-1; size: NA; CDR3: CASSLMGPGNTIYF
J: TRBJ2-1; V: TRBV19; size: few; CDR3: CASSIRGMYEQFF
J: TRBJ1-2; V: TRBV19; size: once; CDR3: CASSGPAPYGYTF
J: TRBJ2-7; V: TRBV6-6; size: NA; CDR3: CASSRDRSYEQYF
J: TRBJ1-5; V: TRBV6-5; size: NA; CDR3: CASSTRQGQPQHF
J: TRBJ2-7; V: TRBV5-1; size: NA; CDR3: CASSWGSNYSYEQYF
J: TRBJ1-1; V: TRBV19; size: once; CDR3: CASSISSSFEAFF
J: TRBJ1-2; V: TRBV6-6; size: NA; CDR3: CASSRLGSDYGYTF
J: TRBJ1-1; V: TRBV5-1; size: NA; CDR3: CASTGTASTEAFF
J: TRBJ2-2; V: TRBV5-1; size: NA; CDR3: CASSLGTGAEELFF
J: TRBJ2-7; V: TRBV25-1; size: NA; CDR3: CASTRGYEQYF
J: TRBJ2-3; V: TRBV9; size: NA; CDR3: CASSVRTEGGNSADTQYF
J: TRBJ1-1; V: TRBV6-5; size: few; CDR3: CASSSGDILNTEAFF
J: TRBJ1-1; V: TRBV25-1; size: NA; CDR3: CASSYRGLIPYDGEAFF
J: TRBJ2-7; V: TRBV5-6; size: NA; CDR3: CASSPLGGYEQYF
J: TRBJ2-7; V: TRBV29-1; size: NA; CDR3: CSAQGTGLSYEQYF
J: TRBJ1-1; V: TRBV10-2; size: NA; CDR3: CASSPRGSAVRTGVTEAFF
J: TRBJ1-2; V: TRBV5-1; size: once; CDR3: CASSLPGDGYTF
J: TRBJ2-2; V: TRBV7-2; size: NA; CDR3: CASSLVWFRGSNTGELFF
J: TRBJ1-1; V: TRBV6-1; size: NA; CDR3: CASIQQMVEAFF
J: TRBJ1-1; V: TRBV29-1; size: NA; CDR3: CSVGAGGVWMNTEAFF
J: TRBJ1-5; V: TRBV13; size: medium-sized; CDR3: CASSLWGELGQPQHF
J: TRBJ2-3; V: TRBV5-4; size: NA; CDR3: CASSSLLDTQYF
J: TRBJ2-5; V: TRBV14; size: NA; CDR3: CASSQVPGMGQETQYF
J: TRBJ1-4; V: TRBV20-1; size: NA; CDR3: CSATVYEKLFF
J: TRBJ1-2; V: TRBV5-1; size: once; CDR3: CASSSDRRASDGYTF
J: TRBJ2-1; V: TRBV6-5; size: NA; CDR3: CASRRAGGNNEQFF
J: TRBJ2-5; V: TRBV5-4; size: NA; CDR3: CASSFGPGGQETQYF
J: TRBJ2-7; V: TRBV4-1; size: NA; CDR3: CASSQSHRVSLYEQYF
J: TRBJ2-5; V: TRBV25-1; size: NA; CDR3: CASSDGWGETQYF
J: TRBJ2-5; V: TRBV5-4; size: NA; CDR3: CASSFGQQETQYF
J: TRBJ2-7; V: TRBV2; size: once; CDR3: CATGLGYEQYF
J: TRBJ2-3; V: TRBV7-2; size: NA; CDR3: CASSTRDPTEGLVADTQYF